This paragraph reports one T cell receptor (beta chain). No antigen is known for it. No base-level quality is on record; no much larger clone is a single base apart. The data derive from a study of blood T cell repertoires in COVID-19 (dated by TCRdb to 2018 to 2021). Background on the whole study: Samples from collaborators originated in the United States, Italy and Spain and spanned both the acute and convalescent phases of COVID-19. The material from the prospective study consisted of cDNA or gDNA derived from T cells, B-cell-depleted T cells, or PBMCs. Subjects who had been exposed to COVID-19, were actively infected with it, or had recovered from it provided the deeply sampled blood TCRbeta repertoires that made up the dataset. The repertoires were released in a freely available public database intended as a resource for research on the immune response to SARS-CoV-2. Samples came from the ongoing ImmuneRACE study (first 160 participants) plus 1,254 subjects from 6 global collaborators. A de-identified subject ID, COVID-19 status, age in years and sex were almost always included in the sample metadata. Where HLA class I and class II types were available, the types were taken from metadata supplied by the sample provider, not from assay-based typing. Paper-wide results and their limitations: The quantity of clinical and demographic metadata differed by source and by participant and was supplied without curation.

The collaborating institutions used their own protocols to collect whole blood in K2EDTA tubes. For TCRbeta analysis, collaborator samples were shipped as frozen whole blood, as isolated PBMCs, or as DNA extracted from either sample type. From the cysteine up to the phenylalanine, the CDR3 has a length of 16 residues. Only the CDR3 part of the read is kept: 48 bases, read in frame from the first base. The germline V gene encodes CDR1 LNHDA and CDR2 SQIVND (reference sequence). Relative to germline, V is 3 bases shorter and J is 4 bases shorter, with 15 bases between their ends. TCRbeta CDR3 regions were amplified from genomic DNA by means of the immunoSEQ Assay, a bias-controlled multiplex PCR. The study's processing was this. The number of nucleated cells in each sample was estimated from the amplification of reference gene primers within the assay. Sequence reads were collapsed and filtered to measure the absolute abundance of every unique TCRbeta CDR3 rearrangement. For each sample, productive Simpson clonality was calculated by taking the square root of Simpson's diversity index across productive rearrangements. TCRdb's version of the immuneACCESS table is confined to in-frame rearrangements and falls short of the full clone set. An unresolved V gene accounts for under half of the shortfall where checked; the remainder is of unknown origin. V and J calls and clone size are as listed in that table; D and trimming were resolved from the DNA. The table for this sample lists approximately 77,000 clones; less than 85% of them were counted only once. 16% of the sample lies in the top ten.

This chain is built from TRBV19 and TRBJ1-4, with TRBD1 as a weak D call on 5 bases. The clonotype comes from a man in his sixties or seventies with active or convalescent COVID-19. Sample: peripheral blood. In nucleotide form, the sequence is TGTGCCAGTAGTATTAGCGGAGCCGGGGGTAATGAAAAACTGTTTTTT. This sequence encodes CASSISGAGGNEKLFF. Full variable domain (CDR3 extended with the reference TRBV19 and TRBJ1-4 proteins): DGGITQSPKYLFRKEGQNVTLSCEQNLNHDAMYWYRQDPGQGLRLIYYSQIVNDFQKGDIAEGYSVSREKKESFPLTVTSAQKNPTAFYLCASSISGAGGNEKLFFGSGTQLSVL.